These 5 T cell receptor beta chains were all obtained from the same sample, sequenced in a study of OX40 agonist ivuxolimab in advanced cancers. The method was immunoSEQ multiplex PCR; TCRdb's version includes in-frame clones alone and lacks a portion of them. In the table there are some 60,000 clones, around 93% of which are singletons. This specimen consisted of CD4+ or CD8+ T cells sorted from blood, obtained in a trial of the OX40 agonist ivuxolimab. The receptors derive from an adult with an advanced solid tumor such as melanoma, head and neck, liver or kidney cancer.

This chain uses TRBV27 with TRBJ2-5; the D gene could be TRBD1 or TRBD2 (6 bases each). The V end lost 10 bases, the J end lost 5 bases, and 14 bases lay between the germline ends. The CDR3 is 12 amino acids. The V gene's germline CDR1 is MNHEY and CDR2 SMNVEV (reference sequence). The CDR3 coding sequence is TGTGCCACCCCGAGGAGGGGGGAGACCCAGTACTTC. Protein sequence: CATPRRGETQYF.

For the CDR3, the DNA is TGTGCCAGCAGCCCCCGGCTAGCGGATGACAATGAGCAGTTCTTC. It translates to CASSPRLADDNEQFF. This chain uses TRBV7-2 with TRBJ2-1, with 7 positions matching TRBD2. Germline V gene sequence: CDR1 SGHTA, CDR2 FQGNSA. This CDR3 region has 15 residues. J gave up 5 bases and V 5 bases, and 9 bases lay outside the gene matches. The full variable domain, its missing parts supplied by reference TRBV7-2 and TRBJ2-1, is GAGVSQSPSNKVTEKGKDVELRCDPISGHTALYWYRQSLGQGLEFLIYFQGNSAPDKSGLPSDRFSAERTGGSVSTLTIQRTQQEDSAVYLCASSPRLADDNEQFFGPGTRLTVL.

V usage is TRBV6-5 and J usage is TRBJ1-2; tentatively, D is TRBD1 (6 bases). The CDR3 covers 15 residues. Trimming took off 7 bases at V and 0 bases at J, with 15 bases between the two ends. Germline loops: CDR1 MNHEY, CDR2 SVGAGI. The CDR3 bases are TGTGCCAGCACCCGAGACAGGCTAGCTAACTATGGCTACACCTTC. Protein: CASTRDRLANYGYTF.

The CDR3 region is CATSREGFSNQPQHF. CDR3 bases: TGTGCCACCAGCAGAGAAGGTTTTAGCAATCAGCCCCAGCATTTT. The chain recombines TRBV15 with TRBJ1-5; no reliable D call. The CDR3 spans 15 residues. Germline V gene sequence: CDR1 LNHNV, CDR2 YYDKDF (reference sequence). V dropped 0 bases and J dropped 0 bases, with 6 bases sitting between them.

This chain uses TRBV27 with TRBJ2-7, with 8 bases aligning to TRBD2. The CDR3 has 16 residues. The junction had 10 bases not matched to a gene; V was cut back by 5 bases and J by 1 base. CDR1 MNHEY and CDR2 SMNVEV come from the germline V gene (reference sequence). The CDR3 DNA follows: TGTGCCAGCAGTCCCACGCCGGGGGGGGTTTCCTACGAGCAGTACTTC. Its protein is CASSPTPGGVSYEQYF.